The present TCR beta chain was sequenced within a study of CD8+ T cells in alopecia areata. Regarding this clone: Its target is not known.

CDR1 is SGHNT, CDR2 YYREEE, per germline (reference sequence). Trimming cost V 6 bases and J 3 bases, with 14 bases left between them. CDR3 length: 14 residues. General study findings and limits: Scalp lesions, especially in alopecia totalis/universalis, had higher clonality than normal scalp. Just one nonresponder means the tie between baseline CD8+ expansion and response stays uncertain. It was observed that many expanded lesional clones persisted in scalp and blood during tofacitinib.

Sequencing relied on a cDNA template that was reverse transcribed from extracted RNA. Here immunoSEQ multiplex PCR was the method, and the copy in TCRdb shows in-frame clones only, minus some. The repertoire holds some 180,000 clones, roughly half seen once, with over 9.5% in the top ten. Stated treatment: oral pan-JAK inhibitor, 5-10 mg twice daily. Researchers gathered lesional scalp punch biopsies and peripheral blood from patients with alopecia areata. The TCR sequence derives from a human donor with alopecia areata. The V call is TRBV5-4, the J call TRBJ2-3; no definite D call. The sequencing used CD8+ T cells sorted from blood, collected at roughly week 52, from a patient treated with tofacitinib. The CDR3 spells CASTQSFATDTQYF. The CDR3 DNA follows: TGTGCCAGCACTCAATCTTTTGCTACAGATACGCAGTATTTT. Together with reference TRBV5-4 and TRBJ2-3, the CDR3 gives the full variable domain: ETGVTQSPTHLIKTRGQQVTLRCSSQSGHNTVSWYQQALGQGPQFIFQYYREEENGRGNFPPRFSGLQFPNYSSELNVNALELDDSALYLCASTQSFATDTQYFGPGTRLTVL.